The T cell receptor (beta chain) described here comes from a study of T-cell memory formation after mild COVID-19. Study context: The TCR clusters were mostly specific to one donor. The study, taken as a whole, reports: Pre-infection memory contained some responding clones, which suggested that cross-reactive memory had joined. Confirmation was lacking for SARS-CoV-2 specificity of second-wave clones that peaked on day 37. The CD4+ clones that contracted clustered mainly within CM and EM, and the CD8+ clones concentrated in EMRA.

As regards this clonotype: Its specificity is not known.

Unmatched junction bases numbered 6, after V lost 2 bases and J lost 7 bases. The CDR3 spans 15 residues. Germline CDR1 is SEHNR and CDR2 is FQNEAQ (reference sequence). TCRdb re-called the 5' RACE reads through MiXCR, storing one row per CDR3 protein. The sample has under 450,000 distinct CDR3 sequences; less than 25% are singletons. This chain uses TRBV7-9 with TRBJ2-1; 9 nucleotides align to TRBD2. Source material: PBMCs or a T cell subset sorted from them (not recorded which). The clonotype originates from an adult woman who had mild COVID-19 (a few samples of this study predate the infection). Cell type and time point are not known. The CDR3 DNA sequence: TGTGCCAGCAGCTTACGTCTAGCGGGACATAATGAGCAGTTCTTC. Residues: CASSLRLAGHNEQFF.